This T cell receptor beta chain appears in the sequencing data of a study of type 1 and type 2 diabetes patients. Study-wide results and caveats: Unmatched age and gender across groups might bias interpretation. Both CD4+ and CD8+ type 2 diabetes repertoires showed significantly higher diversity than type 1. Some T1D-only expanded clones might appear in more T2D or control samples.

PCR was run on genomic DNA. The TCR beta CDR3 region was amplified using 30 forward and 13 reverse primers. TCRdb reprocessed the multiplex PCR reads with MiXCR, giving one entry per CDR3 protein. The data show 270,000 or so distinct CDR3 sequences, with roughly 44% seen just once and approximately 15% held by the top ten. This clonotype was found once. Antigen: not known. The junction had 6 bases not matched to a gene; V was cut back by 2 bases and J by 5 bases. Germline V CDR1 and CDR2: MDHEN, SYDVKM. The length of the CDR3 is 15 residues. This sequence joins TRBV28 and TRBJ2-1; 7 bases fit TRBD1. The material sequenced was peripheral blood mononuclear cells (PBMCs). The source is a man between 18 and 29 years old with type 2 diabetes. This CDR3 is CASSLTGEWNNEQFF. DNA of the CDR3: TGTGCCAGCAGTTTAACAGGGGAGTGGAACAATGAGCAGTTCTTC. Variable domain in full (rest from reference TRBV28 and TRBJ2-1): DVKVTQSSRYLVKRTGEKVFLECVQDMDHENMFWYRQDPGLGLRLIYFSYDVKMKEKGDIPEGYSVSREKKERFSLILESASTNQTSMYLCASSLTGEWNNEQFFGPGTRLTVL.